Presented here are 27 T cell receptor beta chains from one specimen sequenced in a study of T cell clusters in autoimmune cytopenias (dated by TCRdb to about 2019). TRB amplification used about 260 ng of peripheral blood genomic DNA, tens of thousands of genome equivalents, per sample. TCRdb records Illumina MiSeq as the sequencer. To amplify TRB rearrangements, a touch-down multiplex PCR protocol was run with the TRB-A and TRB-B primer pools combined in a single tube. One entry per CDR3 protein sequence results from the TCRdb reprocessing of the reads, with DNA left out. This sample's records show 10,000 to 15,000 distinct CDR3 sequences. The ten largest clones add up to less than 25% of the sample. These same records also appear under a second study, on T cell repertoires in aging, cancer and after chemotherapy.

Material for sequencing was peripheral blood. The source is a human donor in good health.

This chain joins TRBV6-5 and TRBJ2-2; without DNA, the TCRdb call of TRBD2 cannot be checked. Germline V gene lookup returns CDR1 MNHEY and CDR2 SVGAGI. The CDR3 has 15 amino acids. CDR3 residues: CASTKTSGPSGELFF.

This rearrangement joins TRBV5-8 to TRBJ1-5. Germline V gene sequence: CDR1 SGHTS, CDR2 YDEGEE. CDR3 length: 15 amino acids. The CDR3 protein is CASSYRTGASQPQHF.

The genes are TRBV6-6 and TRBJ1-5. The CDR3 contains 13 residues. CDR1 is MNHNY, CDR2 SVGAGI, per germline (reference sequence). This CDR3 is CATAAGGDQPQHF.

The gene calls are TRBV12-3 or TRBV12-4 and TRBJ2-7; absent DNA, TCRdb's TRBD1 call cannot be checked. The CDR3 extends over 12 amino acids. CDR3 residues: CASSFGGREQYF.

CDR3 in amino acids: CASSWLGTATYNEQFF. The chain uses TRBV5-6 and TRBJ2-1; TCRdb's D gene call, TRBD1, goes unchecked for lack of DNA. Germline V CDR1 and CDR2: SGHDT, YYEEEE. The CDR3 length is 16 residues.

This chain uses TRBV5-5 with TRBJ2-2; without DNA, the TCRdb call of TRBD1 cannot be checked. This CDR3 has 14 amino acids. Germline CDR1 and CDR2: SGHKS and YYEKEE (reference sequence). CDR3 loop: CASSPTGATGELFF.

Judged by frequency, this clonotype is medium-sized (0.01 to 0.1%). The rearrangement joins TRBV12-3 or TRBV12-4 to TRBJ1-6. The CDR3 consists of 12 residues. CDR3 in amino acids: CASSLGNSPLHF.

The chain links TRBV18 to TRBJ2-1; no DNA is available, so the TRBD2 call from TCRdb remains unchecked. CDR1 and CDR2 (germline): KGHSH, LQKENI. This CDR3 is built from 15 residues. CDR3 amino acids: CASSPSLAGGNEQFF.

CDR3 loop: CASSASYRAGNQPQHF. This sequence joins TRBV6-5 and TRBJ1-5; TCRdb picks TRBD1, but there is no DNA to check that call. CDR3 length: 16 residues. Per germline, CDR1 MNHEY and CDR2 SVGAGI.

The genes are TRBV12-3 or TRBV12-4 and TRBJ2-7; no DNA is available, so the TRBD1 call from TCRdb remains unchecked. The CDR3 totals 15 residues. CDR3 sequence: CASSPGTASSYEQYF.

Frequency places this clonotype as medium-sized. The chain recombines TRBV11-1 with TRBJ2-5. The germline V gene encodes CDR1 SGHAT and CDR2 FQDESV (reference sequence). This CDR3 contains 16 residues. CDR3 amino acids: CASSLAQGSPQETQYF.

The chain has TRBV6-5 and TRBJ1-6. Per the germline V gene, CDR1 is MNHEY and CDR2 is SVGAGI. The CDR3 runs 13 residues. The CDR3 loop is CASSFNDVSPLHF.

The V gene is TRBV6-5, the J gene TRBJ2-3; TCRdb names TRBD2, which stays unverified in the absence of DNA. Germline loops: CDR1 MNHEY, CDR2 SVGAGI. This CDR3 spans 16 amino acids. The chain's CDR3 is CASRGDLAGDEDTQYF.

V is TRBV12-3 or TRBV12-4 and J is TRBJ1-2. The CDR3 is 13 amino acids. The CDR3 is CASSLSGVRGYTF.

The gene calls are TRBV12-3 or TRBV12-4 and TRBJ1-2; the D call of TRBD1 rests on TCRdb alone, since no DNA is present to check it. The CDR3 is 15 amino acids. The CDR3 is CASTLGGGGNYGYTF.

Measured by frequency, this clonotype is medium-sized (0.01 to 0.1%). The chain carries TRBV29-1 and TRBJ2-3; TCRdb calls TRBD2, which cannot be checked without DNA. CDR3 length: 17 residues. The germline CDR1 and CDR2 sequences are SQVTM and ANQGSEA. The CDR3 region is CSTSGQPSGARTDTQYF.

This clonotype is deemed medium-sized (0.01 to 0.1%) by its frequency. This chain connects TRBV19 to TRBJ2-6. Per germline, CDR1 LNHDA and CDR2 SQIVND (reference sequence). The CDR3 contains 15 residues. This chain's CDR3 is CATEKGYSGANVLTF.

The chain has TRBV10-3 and TRBJ2-6; no DNA is available, so the TRBD1 call from TCRdb remains unchecked. The germline CDR1 and CDR2 sequences are ENHRY and SYGVKD. The CDR3 runs 13 residues. CDR3 residues: CAIKGGRANVLTF.

V is TRBV27 and J is TRBJ2-5; absent DNA, TCRdb's TRBD1 call cannot be checked. CDR1 is MNHEY and CDR2 is SMNVEV in the germline V gene (reference sequence). This CDR3 region has 13 residues. CDR3 sequence reads: CASSLGELGTQYF.

The chain employs TRBV11-3 and TRBJ1-6; the D call of TRBD1 rests on TCRdb alone, since no DNA is present to check it. The CDR3 extends over 14 amino acids. Germline V lookup: CDR1 SGHNT, CDR2 YENEEA. The CDR3 is CASSLAGNNSPLHF.

The chain carries TRBV13 and TRBJ1-2. Germline V gives CDR1 PRHDT, CDR2 FYEKMQ (reference sequence). There are 14 residues in the CDR3. This chain's CDR3 is CASSQGTGRYGYTF.

The J gene is TRBJ1-3, the V gene TRBV6-5. Germline values: CDR1 MNHEY, CDR2 SVGAGI. The CDR3 is 12 amino acids. Here the CDR3 reads CATLTPGNTIYF.

The V gene is TRBV6-5, the J gene TRBJ1-2. Germline loops: CDR1 MNHEY, CDR2 SVGAGI. This CDR3 spans 15 amino acids. This CDR3 reads CASSLVRGDIYGYTF.

The genes are TRBV30 and TRBJ1-2; TCRdb's D gene call, TRBD1, goes unchecked for lack of DNA. The CDR3 has 13 amino acids. From germline, CDR1 is GTSNPN and CDR2 SVGIG (reference sequence). CDR3 sequence reads: CAWVSRTGRGYTF. Full variable domain (missing parts from reference TRBV30 and TRBJ1-2): SQTIHQWPATLVQPVGSPLSLECTVEGTSNPNLYWYRQAAGRGLQLLFYSVGIGQISSEVPQNLSASRPQDRQFILSSKKLLLSDSGFYLCAWVSRTGRGYTFGSGTRLTVV.

The chain uses TRBV5-6 and TRBJ2-7; TCRdb indicates TRBD1, and absent DNA this call remains unverified. There are 16 residues in the CDR3. CDR1 and CDR2 from the germline V gene are SGHDT and YYEEEE. CDR3 residues: CASSLVAGGKPYEQYF.

The chain's CDR3 is CASSDRDRGTDTQYF. V gene TRBV19 combines with J gene TRBJ2-3; TCRdb indicates TRBD1, and absent DNA this call remains unverified. Germline CDR1 is LNHDA and CDR2 is SQIVND (reference sequence). There are 15 residues in the CDR3.

V usage is TRBV6-5 and J usage is TRBJ1-2. Per the germline V gene, CDR1 is MNHEY and CDR2 is SVGAGI. This CDR3 has 11 amino acids. The CDR3 loop reads CASRGEFGYTF.